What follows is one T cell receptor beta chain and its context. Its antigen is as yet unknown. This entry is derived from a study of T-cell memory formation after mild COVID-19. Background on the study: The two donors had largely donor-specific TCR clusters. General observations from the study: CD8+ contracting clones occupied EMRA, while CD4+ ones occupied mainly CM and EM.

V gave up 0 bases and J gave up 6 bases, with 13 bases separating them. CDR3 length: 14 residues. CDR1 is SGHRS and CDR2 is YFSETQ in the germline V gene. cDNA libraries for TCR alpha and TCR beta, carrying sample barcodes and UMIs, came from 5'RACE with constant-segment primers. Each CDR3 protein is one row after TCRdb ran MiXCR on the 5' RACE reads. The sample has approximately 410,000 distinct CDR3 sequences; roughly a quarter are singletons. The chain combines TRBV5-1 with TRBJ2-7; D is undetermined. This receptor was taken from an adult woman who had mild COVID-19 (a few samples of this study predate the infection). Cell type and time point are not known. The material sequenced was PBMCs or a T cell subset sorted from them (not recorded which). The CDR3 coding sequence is TGCGCCAGCAGCTTGGTGGTCACCGACGGCGAGCAGTACTTC. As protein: CASSLVVTDGEQYF.